This T cell receptor (beta chain) emerged from a study of T-cell reconstitution after alpha-beta-depleted transplantation in children. Study outcomes and limitations: Surviving thymic progenitors and recipient T cells were the source of high TCRbeta diversity at day 60 in some patients. T-cell counts and diversity at one year following transplant were attributed mainly to newly produced T cells. Alpha-beta T cells about two months after transplant reportedly derived from several hundred expanded graft clones.

This clonotype occurred many times. Its antigen remains unknown. This sample's TCRbeta library carried unique molecular identifier barcodes. A single record per CDR3 protein comes from TCRdb applying MiXCR to the PCR reads. Of approximately 130,000 distinct CDR3 sequences in the sample, roughly 10% were seen once. Trimming pared 9 bases from V and 3 bases from J, leaving 12 bases between. The CDR3 runs to 12 residues. Per germline, CDR1 SNHLY and CDR2 FYNNEI. This sequence joins TRBV2 and TRBJ2-7; D possibly corresponds to TRBD1 (6 bases). This clonotype was sampled from a girl less than two years old who had a stem cell transplant for combined immunodeficiency, so the T cells may come from the graft donor. The source material was PBMCs, mostly from graft donor cells, sampled 180 days after TCRalphabeta/CD19-depleted stem cell transplant. The CDR3 protein is CASRRDNYEQYF. CDR3 nucleotide sequence: TGTGCCAGTCGCCGGGACAACTACGAGCAGTACTTC.